The rows below give T cell receptor beta chains drawn from one sample of a study of T cell responses to AZD1222 COVID-19 vaccine. Repertoires were generated with immunoSEQ multiplex PCR, while TCRdb's copy carries only in-frame clones and drops some. The table includes 90,000 to 150,000 clones, about 91% detected once. The source was peripheral blood, collected on day 0 of AZD1222 vaccination. The receptors were gathered from an adult in good health. Each CDR3 is given with its conserved first and last residue. Fields, in order: clone size, D gene, J gene, V gene, CDR3 DNA, CDR3 protein. A D gene is named only where the DNA matches it firmly. The size field is filled for only some rows; it gives once, few, many or a size class.

>NA|NA|TRBJ1-1|TRBV7-3
TGTGCCAGCAGCTTAACCCCTGCGGGAATGAACACTGAAGCTTTCTTT
CASSLTPAGMNTEAFF
>NA|TRBD1|TRBJ1-1|TRBV5-1
TGCGCCAGCAGCGTAATAACAGGGGGGACTGAAGCTTTCTTT
CASSVITGGTEAFF
>few|NA|TRBJ2-2|TRBV5-1
TGCGCCAGCAGGACCCCAGGGAACACCGGGGAGCTGTTTTTT
CASRTPGNTGELFF
>NA|NA|TRBJ1-2|TRBV20-1
TGCAGTGCTAGCGTTAACTATGGCTACACCTTC
CSASVNYGYTF
>NA|NA|TRBJ2-1|TRBV27
TGTGCCAGCAGTGGGGCCGAGCCTGGCTCCTACAATGAGCAGTTCTTC
CASSGAEPGSYNEQFF
>NA|NA|TRBJ1-1|TRBV5-5
TGTGCCAGCAGCTTGTTGGGGTCCCGGGCTGAAGCTTTCTTT
CASSLLGSRAEAFF
>NA|NA|TRBJ2-3|TRBV7-2
TGTGCCAGCAGCTTATGGTACGCAGATACGCAGTATTTT
CASSLWYADTQYF
>NA|NA|TRBJ2-2|TRBV18
TGTGCCAGCTCACCCACCGCTACCGGGGAGCTGTTTTTT
CASSPTATGELFF
>NA|TRBD1|TRBJ2-7|TRBV11-2
TGTGCCAGCAGCTTGACAGGGTCCGAGCAGTACTTC
CASSLTGSEQYF
>once|NA|TRBJ2-4|TRBV4-2
TGTGCCAGCAGCCAGGCGACAGCGGGTAAGGACATTCAGTACTTC
CASSQATAGKDIQYF
>NA|NA|TRBJ2-5|TRBV6-2/TRBV6-3
TGTGCCAGCAGCCAAGGCAGAAGCCAAGAGACCCAGTACTTC
CASSQGRSQETQYF
>NA|TRBD1|TRBJ1-5|TRBV2
TGTGCCAGCAGTAAGGGGGCTGGGAGCAATCAGCCCCAGCATTTT
CASSKGAGSNQPQHF
>few|TRBD1|TRBJ2-5|TRBV5-1
TGCGCCAGCAGCTTGAGGACAGGGAGTTTAGAGACCCAGTACTTC
CASSLRTGSLETQYF
>once|TRBD1|TRBJ1-4|TRBV29-1
TGCAGCGTTACGGACAGGGGGCTGAGTGAAAAACTGTTTTTT
CSVTDRGLSEKLFF
>NA|TRBD1|TRBJ1-2|TRBV7-2
TGTGCCAGCAGCTTAGCTGGGACAGGGAACTATGGCTACACCTTC
CASSLAGTGNYGYTF
>NA|NA|TRBJ1-5|TRBV2
TGTGCCAGCGGAGACGGGGGAAATATGATCAGCCCCCAGCATTTT
CASGDGGNMISPQHF
>NA|NA|TRBJ2-7|TRBV2
TGTGCCAGCATCAGTGGGCGCCTTACGGACTACGAGCAGTACTTC
CASISGRLTDYEQYF
>NA|NA|TRBJ1-2|TRBV5-4
TGTGCCAGCAGCTTGGGGGACCGGGACGTCGGGTATGGCTACACCTTC
CASSLGDRDVGYGYTF
>NA|TRBD1|TRBJ1-3|TRBV5-4
TGTGCCAGCAGCGCCGGGACAGGGGGCGCCTCTGGAAACACCATATATTTT
CASSAGTGGASGNTIYF
>NA|NA|TRBJ1-4|TRBV10-3
TGTGCCATCAGTGATTTCAGCGAGGAAAAACTGTTTTTT
CAISDFSEEKLFF
>NA|NA|TRBJ2-3|TRBV5-1
TGCGCCAGCAGCTTGGAGGGTAGCACAGATACGCAGTATTTT
CASSLEGSTDTQYF
>NA|NA|TRBJ2-5|TRBV18
TGTGCCAGCTCACCATGGGACGGCGGTGAGACCCAGTACTTC
CASSPWDGGETQYF
>NA|NA|TRBJ1-5|TRBV19
TGTGCCAGTAGCCTGGTGGCAGGGAATCAGCCCCAGCATTTT
CASSLVAGNQPQHF
>NA|NA|TRBJ1-6|TRBV7-9
TGTGCCAGCAGCTTAGGACAGGCGAATAATTCACCCCTCCACTTT
CASSLGQANNSPLHF
>once|NA|TRBJ1-3|TRBV19
TGTGCCAGTAGGCCGGACAGAAGCGGAAACACCATATATTTT
CASRPDRSGNTIYF
>NA|NA|TRBJ2-7|TRBV3-1/TRBV3-2
TGTGCCAGCAGCCAAGATTGGCTAGCAGGCTACGAGCAGTACTTC
CASSQDWLAGYEQYF
>NA|TRBD2|TRBJ2-1|TRBV3-1/TRBV3-2
TGTGCCAGCAGCCGTCAGACTAGCGGGGGGGCCCCTGAGCAGTTCTTC
CASSRQTSGGAPEQFF
>NA|NA|TRBJ2-5|TRBV6-2/TRBV6-3
TGTGCCAGCAGTTACTTAGGTGCGGCAAAAGAGACCCAGTACTTC
CASSYLGAAKETQYF
>NA|NA|TRBJ1-6|TRBV27
TGTGCCAGCAGTTTAAGCAATAATTCACCCCTCCACTTT
CASSLSNNSPLHF
>NA|NA|TRBJ1-2|TRBV19
TGTGCCAGTAGTATTCGGGGGAGGAATACCTTC
CASSIRGRNTF
>NA|TRBD1|TRBJ2-5|TRBV2
TGTGCCAGCCGCCCCCGGACAGGTTTTAAGGAGACCCAGTACTTC
CASRPRTGFKETQYF
>NA|TRBD1|TRBJ1-2|TRBV28
TGTGCCAGCAGCCCTGAGGGGACAGGGGATTATGGCTACACCTTC
CASSPEGTGDYGYTF
>NA|NA|TRBJ2-3|TRBV9
TGTGCCAGCAGCGTAGTAGGGTACCCTGGGGATACGCAGTATTTT
CASSVVGYPGDTQYF
>NA|NA|TRBJ1-2|TRBV29-1
TGCAGCGTTGATCCAGGCAACTATGGCTACACCTTC
CSVDPGNYGYTF
>NA|NA|TRBJ1-5|TRBV20-1
TGCAGTGCTAGTGAGGGGGGCGGAAATCAGCCCCAGCATTTT
CSASEGGGNQPQHF
>NA|NA|TRBJ1-1|TRBV11-2
TGTGCCAGCAGCTTAGAATCACCTGAAGCTTTCTTT
CASSLESPEAFF
>few|NA|TRBJ2-7|TRBV7-2
TGTGCCAGCAGCTTAGCGTTCGAGCAGTACTTC
CASSLAFEQYF
>few|NA|TRBJ1-4|TRBV10-2
TGCGCCAGCAGTGACAGTTCTGCAACTAATGAAAAACTGTTTTTT
CASSDSSATNEKLFF
>NA|NA|TRBJ2-3|TRBV6-5
TGTGCCAGCAGCGAGGGGGGGACCACAGATACGCAGTATTTT
CASSEGGTTDTQYF
>NA|NA|TRBJ1-5|TRBV6-1
TGTGCCAGCAGTGAAGCCTCAATGGGGTCCCAGCCCCAGCATTTT
CASSEASMGSQPQHF
>once|NA|TRBJ1-2|TRBV11-2
TGTGCCAGCAGCGCTTTGGACAGTCTCTATGGCTACACCTTC
CASSALDSLYGYTF
>NA|NA|TRBJ2-4|TRBV18
TGTGCCAGCTCACCAGGGGCTGGGGACATTCAGTACTTC
CASSPGAGDIQYF